This T cell receptor (beta chain) was recovered during a study of T cell responses to AZD1222 COVID-19 vaccine listed by TCRdb under 2021. Notes on the research overall: AZD1222 recipients whose second dose came at about 4 weeks and those whose second dose came at about 12 weeks were combined into one group, since spike-specific TCR depth and breadth did not differ between the two schedules. A total of 233 trial participants underwent TCR sequencing, of whom 200 to 220 had received two doses of AZD1222 and some 25 had received two doses of the MenACWY control vaccine. Trial participants were enrolled by age into 18-55, 56-69 and 70-plus year subgroups, with about 150, 28 and 57 TCR-sequenced participants respectively.

Including cysteine and phenylalanine, the CDR3 has 14 amino acids. The CDR3 DNA has 42 bases and is translated from base 1. V is clipped by 3 bases and J by 1 base, and the sequence between their germline boundaries is 8 bases long. The germline V gene provides CDR1 WSHSY and CDR2 SAAADI. The CDR3 regions of human TCRbeta chains were analyzed by immunosequencing. The authors processed their data as follows. TCRs in the repertoires were matched against a reference library of SARS-CoV-2-specific TCRs that had been generated with the MIRA antigen-specificity platform. Breadth meant the fraction of unique TCRs that were SARS-CoV-2-associated, whereas depth meant the fraction of total T cells that were SARS-CoV-2-associated. Each spike-specific TCR was assigned to its reactive spike region and to a CD4 or CD8 class using the MIRA data. Log10-transformed breadth and depth values were compared by one-way ANOVA with Sidak's multiple comparisons tests. TCRdb's version of the immuneACCESS table is confined to in-frame rearrangements and falls short of the full clone set. An unresolved V gene accounts for under half of the shortfall where checked; the remainder is of unknown origin. Clone size and the V and J calls come from that table; the DNA yielded D and trimming. A total of more than 250,000 clones appear in this sample, more than 85% of them only once. The top ten constitute around 0.6% of the sample.

The label giving this sample's time point can be read as: baseline before first vaccination. Samples from vaccinated people were obtained from the UK trials COV001 and COV002, which included a single-blind randomized controlled phase 2/3 trial of AZD1222 (ChAdOx1 nCoV-19) in healthy adults. For TCRbeta chain sequencing, PBMC samples were collected from trial participants at day 0 and at day 28 after the second dose. Concerning this clone: What antigen it recognizes has not been identified. No clone much larger than this one lies a single base away; base qualities are absent.

Study-wide findings and limitations: Nearly half of unique spike-specific TCRs reportedly recognized epitopes outside regions mutated in the B.1.351 and B.1.1.7 variants. Because no day 14 peak-response samples were available, the repertoires could be characterized only after the peak T cell response. Conclusions about previously exposed vaccinees are limited because only a handful of AZD1222 recipients were SARS-CoV-2 seropositive at baseline. Participants were mostly white British and included more females than males, and it was suggested by the authors that clonal diversity may have been underestimated. A significant rise in spike-specific TCR breadth and depth was observed after two AZD1222 doses relative to day 0 and relative to MenACWY recipients. The vaccine-associated CD4 TCRs covered the entire spike protein, and the dominant responses fell in regions 160-218 and 743-854. In the small 56-69-year group, the increase in depth fell short of significance, most likely because of low power.

The sequence joins TRBV10-2 to TRBJ2-3; perhaps TRBD1 is the D gene, with 5 bases matching. This receptor was taken from an adult in good health. The input for sequencing was peripheral blood, taken on day 0 of AZD1222 vaccination. CDR3 loop: CASSDRVGTDTQYF. At the DNA level, the sequence is TGCGCCAGCAGTGACAGGGTCGGCACAGATACGCAGTATTTT.